The 9 T cell receptor beta chains in this list originate from one sample, sequenced in a study of identical twins (dated by TCRdb to about 2016). The library came from 5' RACE. Sequencing was carried out with an Illumina HiSeq 2000. TCRdb ran its own pipeline on the public reads, namely fastp trimming at Q25 and MiXCR clone calling, and kept in-frame beta chains. Here each entry gathers all rows of one CDR3 protein and keeps the most common genes and DNA. The sample table contains about 700,000 distinct CDR3 sequences; only one count was recorded for approximately 6.1% of them. About 2% of the sample lies in the top ten. Sequencing used naive T cells sorted from blood. What the cell subset or site label conveys for this sample: cells isolated with a human naive T-cell isolation kit. The receptor source for this set is a man aged 18 to 30 in good health.

The chain recombines TRBV7-2 with TRBJ1-5; 7 bases agree with TRBD1. Per the germline V gene, CDR1 is SGHTA and CDR2 is FQGNSA. This CDR3 has 16 residues. Trimming removed 5 bases from V and 6 bases from J; junction bases left unmatched: 13. CDR3 region: CASSRFGTADGQPQHF. As DNA, the CDR3 is TGTGCCAGCAGCAGATTCGGGACAGCGGACGGTCAGCCCCAGCATTTT.

In this sample, this clonotype turned up a few times. The chain uses TRBV12-3 or TRBV12-4 and TRBJ1-2; D is ambiguous. The CDR3 consists of 13 residues. The germline V and J ends were trimmed by 2 bases and 6 bases, with 10 bases remaining between them. Here the CDR3 reads CASSLQDLDGYTF. The DNA for the CDR3 is TGTGCCAGCAGTTTACAGGATCTGGATGGCTACACCTTC.

This clonotype was seen ten or more times. The chain has TRBV27 and TRBJ1-4; D not resolved. V lost 7 bases and J 0 bases, leaving 9 bases between the germline ends. Germline CDR1 MNHEY, CDR2 SMNVEV (reference sequence). This CDR3 is 14 amino acids long. In DNA form, the CDR3 reads TGTGCCAGCAAGCTAATTGCAACTAATGAAAAACTGTTTTTT. Amino acid sequence: CASKLIATNEKLFF.

The sample holds many counts of this clonotype. CDR3 bases: TGTGCCAGCTCACCACGGCAGGGCCCTCCCTACGAGCAGTACTTC. As protein: CASSPRQGPPYEQYF. This chain connects TRBV18 to TRBJ2-7, with D maybe TRBD1 (5 bases). Trimming pared 1 base from V and 2 bases from J, leaving 12 bases between. The germline V gene has CDR1 KGHSH and CDR2 LQKENI. The CDR3 spans 15 residues. Supplemented by reference TRBV18 and TRBJ2-7, the full variable domain reads NAGVMQNPRHLVRRRGQEARLRCSPMKGHSHVYWYRQLPEEGLKFMVYLQKENIIDESGMPKERFSAEFPKEGPSILRIQQVVRGDSAAYFCASSPRQGPPYEQYFGPGTRLTVT.

In this sample, this clonotype turned up many times. The chain carries TRBV27 and TRBJ2-7; 8 bases line up with TRBD2. V dropped 5 bases and J dropped 3; count of bases not matched to a gene: 6. The CDR3 loop spans 14 amino acids. Germline V gene data show CDR1 as MNHEY and CDR2 as SMNVEV (reference sequence). This CDR3 reads CASSPAGGGYEQYF. CDR3 in DNA: TGTGCCAGCAGTCCCGCCGGGGGGGGCTACGAGCAGTACTTC.

The table lists this clonotype with many counts. The CDR3 sequence: CSARDYTEAFF. Here the CDR3 DNA reads TGCAGTGCTAGAGATTATACTGAAGCTTTCTTT. V usage is TRBV20-1 and J usage is TRBJ1-1; D is uncertain. The V end was cut by 0 bases, the J end by 5 bases, with 4 bases between. Germline V CDR1 and CDR2: DFQATT, SNEGSKA (reference sequence). This CDR3 is 11 amino acids long.

With regard to this clonotype: The junction departs from germline at one end; a sequencing error may be responsible. This rearrangement joins TRBV4-1 to TRBJ2-1; tentative D call: TRBD2 (5 bases). CDR1 MGHRA and CDR2 YSYEKL come from the germline V gene. The CDR3 length is 16 residues. The CDR3, as DNA: TGCACCAGCAGCTATGTTACTAGAGAAATTTACAATGAGCAGTTCTTC. As protein: CTSSYVTREIYNEQFF.

Many counts were recorded for this clonotype. This sequence joins TRBV2 and TRBJ2-7; D unclear. The CDR3 length is 12 residues. Germline CDR1 SNHLY, CDR2 FYNNEI. Trimming shortened V by 8 bases and J by 3 bases, and 11 bases separated the two germline ends. This CDR3 is CASDGGDYEQYF. The CDR3 nucleotides are TGTGCCAGCGACGGTGGGGACTACGAGCAGTACTTC.

This clonotype has more than one count but fewer than ten. The chain uses TRBV5-1 and TRBJ2-3; D unclear. Per germline, CDR1 SGHRS and CDR2 YFSETQ. The ends were cut back, 0 bases at V and 0 bases at J, with 14 bases in the middle. The CDR3 runs to 17 residues. The CDR3 is CASSLAPTSPSTDTQYF. In nucleotides, the CDR3 is TGCGCCAGCAGCTTGGCCCCTACGTCCCCTAGCACAGATACGCAGTATTTT.